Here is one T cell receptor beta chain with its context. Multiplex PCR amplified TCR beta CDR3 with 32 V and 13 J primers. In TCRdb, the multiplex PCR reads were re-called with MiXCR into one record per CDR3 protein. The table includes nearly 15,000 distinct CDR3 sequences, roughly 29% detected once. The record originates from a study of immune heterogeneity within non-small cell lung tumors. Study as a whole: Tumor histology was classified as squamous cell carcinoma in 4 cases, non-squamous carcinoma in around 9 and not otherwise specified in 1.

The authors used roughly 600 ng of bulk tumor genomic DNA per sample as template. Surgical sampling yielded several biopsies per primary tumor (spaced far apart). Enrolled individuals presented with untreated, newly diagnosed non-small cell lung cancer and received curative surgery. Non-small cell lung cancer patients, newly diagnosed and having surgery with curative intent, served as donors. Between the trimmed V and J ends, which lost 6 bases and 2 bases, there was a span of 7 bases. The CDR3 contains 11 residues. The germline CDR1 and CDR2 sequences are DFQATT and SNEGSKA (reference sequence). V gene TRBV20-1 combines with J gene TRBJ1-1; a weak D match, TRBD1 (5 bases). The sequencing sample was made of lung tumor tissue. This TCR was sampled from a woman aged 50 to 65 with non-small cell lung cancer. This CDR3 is CSAGANTEAFF. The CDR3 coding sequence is TGCAGTGCCGGGGCCAACACTGAAGCTTTCTTT.